A single sample is the source of the 9 T cell receptor beta chains below, sequenced in a study of shared clonotypes between healthy human individuals. Measured with immunoSEQ multiplex PCR; TCRdb has only the in-frame clones, and not every one. The sample lists around 600,000 clones, 98% seen once, with approximately 0.3% in the top ten. The naive CD8 fraction comprised CD45RO-negative cells positively selected for CCR7 and excluded terminally differentiated effector memory CD45RA+ cells. The source material was naive CD8+ T cells sorted from blood. These receptors all come from a man aged 25-45 years in good health.

The chain joins TRBV29-1 to TRBJ2-7, with D perhaps being TRBD1 or TRBD2 (5 bases each). Trimming took off 1 base at V and 3 bases at J, with 16 bases between the two ends. CDR1 and CDR2 from the germline V gene are SQVTM and ANQGSEA. The CDR3 consists of 15 residues. The DNA for the CDR3 is TGCAGCGTTGAAGGGGGGACGGAGAGTTTCTACGAGCAGTACTTC. It codes for CSVEGGTESFYEQYF.

Written as DNA, the CDR3 is TGTGCCAGCAGCCAGGTTAAGGGGGCCTACGAGCAGTACTTC. It encodes CASSQVKGAYEQYF. The chain combines TRBV14 with TRBJ2-7; a possible D gene is TRBD1 (6 bases). The CDR3 sequence is 14 residues long. Germline V gene data show CDR1 as SGHDN and CDR2 as FVKESK. V shed 3 bases and J shed 2 bases, with 11 bases lying between them.

The CDR3 loop reads CATSSLGGNYGYTF. The CDR3 DNA reads TGTGCCACCAGCAGCCTTGGGGGAAACTATGGCTACACCTTC. J is TRBJ1-2 and V is TRBV15; weak D call: TRBD1 (5 bases). V lost 3 bases, J lost 2 bases, and 10 bases lay in between. The germline V gene has CDR1 LNHNV and CDR2 YYDKDF (reference sequence). The CDR3 loop spans 14 amino acids.

The genes are TRBV5-4 and TRBJ2-7; 7 positions match TRBD1. The J segment lost 5 bases and the V segment lost 3 bases, leaving 8 bases of the junction unmatched. The germline gives CDR1 SGHNT, CDR2 YYREEE (reference sequence). CDR3 length: 14 residues. Here the CDR3 DNA reads TGTGCCAGCAGCTCTATGACAGGGCGCGACGAGCAGTACTTC. Encoded protein: CASSSMTGRDEQYF.

The chain combines TRBV28 with TRBJ2-7; TRBD1 matches 11 bases. CDR1 MDHEN and CDR2 SYDVKM come from the germline V gene. CDR3 length: 15 amino acids. Losses at the gene ends were 6 bases for V and 5 bases for J; bases not matched to a gene: 9. For the CDR3, the DNA is TGTGCCAGCAGGCATCCTGGACAGGGGGCCCACGAGCAGTACTTC. The encoded protein is CASRHPGQGAHEQYF.

The genes are TRBV4-1 and TRBJ2-3, with a tentative D call TRBD2 (7 bases). From germline, CDR1 is MGHRA and CDR2 YSYEKL. The CDR3 contains 10 residues. V lost 6 bases, J lost 10 bases, and 8 bases lay in between. The CDR3 DNA is TGCGCCAGCAGAGGGGGGGCGCAGTATTTT. As protein: CASRGGAQYF.

This clone was picked up one time. The CDR3 is CASRQQRNQPQHF. The CDR3 nucleotides read TGTGCCAGCAGGCAGCAACGGAATCAGCCCCAGCATTTT. This sequence joins TRBV2 and TRBJ1-5; no clear D gene. Germline V gives CDR1 SNHLY, CDR2 FYNNEI. The germline V and J ends were trimmed by 6 bases and 4 bases, with 10 bases remaining between them. This CDR3 is built from 13 residues.

The V and J genes are TRBV28 and TRBJ2-1; TRBD2 might be the D (6 bases). Germline V gene sequence: CDR1 MDHEN, CDR2 SYDVKM. V gave up 5 bases and J gave up 8 bases, with 22 bases separating them. The CDR3 is 16 amino acids. Written as DNA, the CDR3 is TGTGCCAGCAGTGGGGGGAGAGTCTTTGACTGGGATGAGCAGTTCTTC. Translation: CASSGGRVFDWDEQFF.

The rearrangement uses TRBV7-9 and TRBJ2-7; the match to TRBD1 covers 8 bases. V lost 1 base, J lost 1 base, and 3 bases stayed unmatched. CDR1 SEHNR and CDR2 FQNEAQ come from the germline V gene (reference sequence). The CDR3 is 15 residues long. The CDR3 loop is CASSLVRDRSYEQYF. The CDR3 region has the DNA TGTGCCAGCAGCTTAGTGCGGGACAGGTCCTACGAGCAGTACTTC.